This T cell receptor beta chain derives from a study of blood T cell repertoires in COVID-19. Background on the study: Researchers got acute and convalescent COVID-19 samples from the United States, Italy and Spain.

This clone was detected only once. At one of its ends the junction is not consistent with the germline gene, which may arise from a read error. In the authors' methods: For nucleated cells, counts were estimated from reference gene primer amplification. TCRdb's table, derived via immunoSEQ multiplex PCR, lists solely in-frame clones and lacks some. V, J and clone size derive from that table, while D and trimming were established from the DNA sequence. This sample has about 94,000 clones; roughly four fifths occur once, and the top ten carry about 6.3%. The germline CDR1 and CDR2 sequences are SSHAT and FNYEAQ (reference sequence). This CDR3 comprises 15 residues.

Sequencing input: peripheral blood. The TCR was taken from a man in his 60s with acute or convalescent COVID-19. V is TRBV7-7 and J is TRBJ2-2, with 7 bases aligning to TRBD1. The CDR3 DNA reads TGTGCTAGCAGGCCCGGGACAGAGGCCACCGGGGAGCTGTTTTTT. It specifies CASRPGTEATGELFF.